These 19 T cell receptor beta chains were sequenced from one sample in a study of PD-1 blockade in classical Hodgkin lymphoma. Assay: immunoSEQ multiplex PCR; the TCRdb copy retains only in-frame clones and omits some. The sample lists around 21,000 clones, approximately 91% occurring once. As for time point: newly diagnosed, previously untreated cHL patient sample. Magnetic depletion of unwanted cells isolated CD4+ T cells from thawed PBMCs. The sample consisted of CD4+ T cells from blood. The receptors here all came from a human donor with classical Hodgkin lymphoma.

The chain combines TRBV18 with TRBJ1-4, with 8 nucleotides matching TRBD1. The germline CDR1 and CDR2 sequences are KGHSH and LQKENI. CDR3 length: 15 residues. With 8 bases clipped from V and 3 bases from J, the junction kept 8 bases outside the gene matches. This chain's CDR3 is CASAPQGAANEKLFF. The CDR3 nucleotides read TGTGCCAGCGCGCCTCAGGGGGCTGCTAATGAAAAACTGTTTTTT.

V gene TRBV5-1 combines with J gene TRBJ2-1, with 10 bases that match TRBD2. CDR3 length equals 17 residues. Unmatched junction bases numbered 9, after V lost 4 bases and J lost 2 bases. Germline V gene data show CDR1 as SGHRS and CDR2 as YFSETQ. CDR3 region: CASSVAIAGGTYNEQFF. The CDR3 region has the DNA TGCGCCAGCAGCGTAGCAATAGCGGGAGGTACCTACAATGAGCAGTTCTTC. The full variable domain, completed using reference TRBV5-1 and TRBJ2-1, is KAGVTQTPRYLIKTRGQQVTLSCSPISGHRSVSWYQQTPGQGLQFLFEYFSETQRNKGNFPGRFSGRQFSNSRSEMNVSTLELGDSALYLCASSVAIAGGTYNEQFFGPGTRLTVL.

Written as DNA, the CDR3 is TGTGCCAGCAGTCCGAATGGACAGGAAAATTCACCCCTCCACTTT. It is translated as CASSPNGQENSPLHF. The rearrangement joins TRBV2 to TRBJ1-6; TRBD1 agrees at 7 bases. The V gene's germline CDR1 is SNHLY and CDR2 FYNNEI. The J segment lost 7 bases and the V segment lost 5 bases, leaving 8 bases of the junction unmatched. The CDR3 spans 15 residues.

CDR3 region: CASSEGVNYEQYF. The CDR3 region has the DNA TGTGCCAGCAGTGAAGGCGTCAACTACGAGCAGTACTTC. This chain joins TRBV6-1 and TRBJ2-7; D remains unclear. The CDR3 has 13 residues. V was pared by 1 base and J by 3 bases, with 7 bases between. The V gene's germline CDR1 is MNHNS and CDR2 SASEGT.

V and J are TRBV5-1 and TRBJ2-1; 9 nucleotides line up with TRBD2. CDR1 and CDR2 from the germline V gene are SGHRS and YFSETQ. Trimming cost V 4 bases and J 6 bases; bases outside gene matches: 5. There are 14 residues in the CDR3. The CDR3, as DNA: TGCGCCAGCAGCACTTCGGGACTAGCCAATGAGCAGTTCTTC. As protein: CASSTSGLANEQFF.

The chain joins TRBV25-1 to TRBJ2-3; 7 bases line up with TRBD2. Looked up from germline, CDR1 is MGHDK and CDR2 is SYGVNS. Trimming cost V 5 bases and J 1 base; bases outside gene matches: 15. The CDR3 sequence is 18 residues long. CDR3 protein: CASSRGIARGSGTDTQYF. In DNA form, the CDR3 reads TGTGCCAGCAGTCGAGGAATTGCGCGGGGGTCGGGCACAGATACGCAGTATTTT.

The chain has TRBV15 and TRBJ1-1; 8 positions agree with TRBD1. V lost 5 bases, J lost 4 bases, and 3 bases stayed unmatched. This CDR3 is built from 13 residues. Looked up from germline, CDR1 is LNHNV and CDR2 is YYDKDF (reference sequence). CDR3: CATSEDRATEAFF. In DNA, the CDR3 is TGTGCCACCAGCGAGGACAGGGCCACTGAAGCTTTCTTT.

V and J are TRBV18 and TRBJ1-3; D gene ambiguous. The germline V gene encodes CDR1 KGHSH and CDR2 LQKENI. The CDR3 runs 14 residues. The V gene lost 0 bases and the J gene lost 1 base, with 4 bases spanning the gap. The CDR3 DNA reads TGTGCCAGCTCACCACCGGAATCTGGAAACACCATATATTTT. Translated: CASSPPESGNTIYF.

The chain recombines TRBV11-3 with TRBJ1-1; perhaps TRBD1 as D (5 bases). Germline assignment: CDR1 SGHNT and CDR2 YENEEA. The CDR3 is made up of 14 amino acids. The V and J ends lost 5 bases and 4 bases respectively, with 14 bases between them. CDR3 in DNA: TGTGCCAGCAGCAACGGGGGAGAGAGCACTGAAGCTTTCTTT. This gives the protein CASSNGGESTEAFF.

The chain joins TRBV5-5 to TRBJ1-6; weak D call: TRBD1 (6 bases). V lost 4 bases and J 9 bases, leaving 17 bases between the germline ends. Germline CDR1 and CDR2: SGHKS and YYEKEE (reference sequence). CDR3 length equals 15 residues. The CDR3: CASSIPGAESSPLHF. The DNA of the CDR3 is TGTGCCAGCAGCATCCCGGGGGCGGAGAGTTCACCCCTCCACTTT. Full variable domain (outside the CDR3, taken from reference TRBV5-5 and TRBJ1-6): DAGVTQSPTHLIKTRGQQVTLRCSPISGHKSVSWYQQVLGQGPQFIFQYYEKEERGRGNFPDRFSARQFPNYSSELNVNALLLGDSALYLCASSIPGAESSPLHFGNGTRLTVT.

The rearrangement joins TRBV2 to TRBJ2-7, with TRBD2 identical over 7 bases. Germline CDR1 is SNHLY and CDR2 is FYNNEI. V shed 6 bases, J shed 2 bases, and the junction held 7 bases outside the gene matches. The length of the CDR3 is 14 residues. The DNA of the CDR3 is TGTGCCAGCAGAAAGCGGGGCGACGCCTACGAGCAGTACTTC. Translated, it gives CASRKRGDAYEQYF. Complete variable domain (other parts from reference TRBV2 and TRBJ2-7): EPEVTQTPSHQVTQMGQEVILRCVPISNHLYFYWYRQILGQKVEFLVSFYNNEISEKSEIFDDQFSVERPDGSNFTLKIRSTKLEDSAMYFCASRKRGDAYEQYFGPGTRLTVT.

In this sample, this clone turned up a few times. The V and J genes are TRBV6-5 and TRBJ2-7; D possibly uses TRBD1 or TRBD2 (5 bases each). Germline V lookup: CDR1 MNHEY, CDR2 SVGAGI. The CDR3 consists of 13 residues. V was shortened by 6 bases and J by 1 base, with 10 bases between the two germline ends. Written as DNA, the CDR3 is TGTGCCAGCAGAAGGGACGGATCCTACGAGCAGTACTTC. Its protein product is CASRRDGSYEQYF.

This clone was seen only once. The chain employs TRBV6-5 and TRBJ2-2, with a tentative D call TRBD1 (5 bases). Germline V gene lookup returns CDR1 MNHEY and CDR2 SVGAGI. V dropped 2 bases and J dropped 6 bases, with 16 bases sitting between them. The CDR3 is made up of 16 amino acids. The CDR3 spells CASSYDAGILAGELFF. In DNA, the CDR3 is TGTGCCAGCAGTTACGACGCAGGGATCCTGGCCGGGGAGCTGTTTTTT.

Concerning this clone: An end of the junction differs from the germline gene, which may be a read error. The V call is TRBV27, the J call TRBJ2-7; 9 nucleotides line up with TRBD2. Germline-derived CDR1 and CDR2 are MNHEY and SMNVEV (reference sequence). The CDR3 extends over 15 amino acids. CDR3 bases: TGTGCCAGCAGTTTAGAGATAGCGGGAGTCTACAAGCAGTACTTC. Amino acid sequence: CASSLEIAGVYKQYF.

This chain links TRBV4-1 with TRBJ2-1, with 7 bases identical to TRBD2. Unmatched junction bases numbered 8, after V lost 5 bases and J lost 4 bases. The germline gives CDR1 MGHRA, CDR2 YSYEKL. This CDR3 is built from 15 residues. DNA of the CDR3: TGCGCCAGCAGCGGCGGGACTACCAGGTACAATGAGCAGTTCTTC. Protein sequence: CASSGGTTRYNEQFF.

The genes are TRBV6-5 and TRBJ2-7; 7 bases align to TRBD1. The CDR3 covers 14 residues. The V gene end was trimmed by 6 bases and the J gene end by 0 bases; junction bases not matched to a gene: 5. CDR1 and CDR2 from the germline V gene are MNHEY and SVGAGI. In nucleotides, the CDR3 is TGTGCCAGCAGGCTGGACAGGAGCTCCTACGAGCAGTACTTC. Amino acids: CASRLDRSSYEQYF.

J is TRBJ1-1 and V is TRBV28; D might be TRBD1 (6 bases). The germline V and J ends were trimmed by 3 bases and 1 base, with 15 bases remaining between them. There are 16 residues in the CDR3. Germline CDR1 reads MDHEN; CDR2 reads SYDVKM. CDR3 DNA: TGTGCCAGCAGTTTTTATCAGGGGATGGGGAACACTGAAGCTTTCTTT. This codes for CASSFYQGMGNTEAFF. The whole variable domain, remainder taken from reference TRBV28 and TRBJ1-1, is DVKVTQSSRYLVKRTGEKVFLECVQDMDHENMFWYRQDPGLGLRLIYFSYDVKMKEKGDIPEGYSVSREKKERFSLILESASTNQTSMYLCASSFYQGMGNTEAFFGQGTRLTVV.

This chain uses TRBV11-2 with TRBJ2-7; possibly TRBD2 for D (6 bases). V lost 3 bases to trimming and J lost 1 base, with 13 bases between them. The CDR3 totals 15 residues. Germline V lookup: CDR1 SGHAT, CDR2 FQNNGV. CDR3 nucleotides: TGTGCCAGCAGCTTTCTAGCGTTAAGTTCCTACGAGCAGTACTTC. Its protein is CASSFLALSSYEQYF. Full variable domain (rest looked up from reference TRBV11-2 and TRBJ2-7): EAGVAQSPRYKIIEKRQSVAFWCNPISGHATLYWYQQILGQGPKLLIQFQNNGVVDDSQLPKDRFSAERLKGVDSTLKIQPAKLEDSAVYLCASSFLALSSYEQYFGPGTRLTVT.

The DNA of the CDR3 is TGTGCCAGCAGCGTAGCTCCGGGACAGGCCTACGAGCAGTACTTC. Protein: CASSVAPGQAYEQYF. The V gene is TRBV9, the J gene TRBJ2-7; TRBD1 matches at 8 bases. This CDR3 region has 15 residues. CDR1 is SGDLS and CDR2 is YYNGEE in the germline V gene. The V and J ends lost 0 bases and 2 bases, in that order; junction bases with no gene match: 4.